The present T cell receptor beta chain was sequenced within a study of Graves' ophthalmopathy and Graves' hyperthyroidism. Investigators amplified TCR beta CDR3 regions from RNA transcripts. HTBI primers served in a first-round RT-PCR, which a second-round multiplex PCR followed. TCRdb re-called the multiplex PCR reads through MiXCR, storing one row per CDR3 protein. The sample shows about 180,000 distinct CDR3 sequences, 30% to 45% of them seen only once. The CDR3 sequence is 13 residues long. Germline CDR1 GTSNPN, CDR2 SVGIG (reference sequence). Trimming removed 4 bases at V and 4 bases at J, with 14 bases between.

Specimen: peripheral blood. This TCR came from a woman aged 40 to 55 with Graves' ophthalmopathy. J is TRBJ2-7 and V is TRBV30; possible D gene TRBD1, 6 bases. CDR3 sequence reads: CAWTRQVIYEQYF. The CDR3 DNA sequence: TGTGCCTGGACGAGACAGGTGATTTACGAGCAGTACTTC.